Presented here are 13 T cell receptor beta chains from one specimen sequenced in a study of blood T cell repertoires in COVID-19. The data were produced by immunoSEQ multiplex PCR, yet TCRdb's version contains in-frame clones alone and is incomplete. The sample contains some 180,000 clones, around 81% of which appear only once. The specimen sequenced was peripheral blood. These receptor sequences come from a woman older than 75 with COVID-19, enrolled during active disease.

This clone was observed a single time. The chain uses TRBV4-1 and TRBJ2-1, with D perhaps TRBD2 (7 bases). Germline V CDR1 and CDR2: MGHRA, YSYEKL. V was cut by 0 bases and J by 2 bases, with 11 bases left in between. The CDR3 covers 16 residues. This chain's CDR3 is CASSQETGGPYNEQFF. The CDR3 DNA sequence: TGCGCCAGCAGCCAAGAGACGGGGGGCCCCTACAATGAGCAGTTCTTC.

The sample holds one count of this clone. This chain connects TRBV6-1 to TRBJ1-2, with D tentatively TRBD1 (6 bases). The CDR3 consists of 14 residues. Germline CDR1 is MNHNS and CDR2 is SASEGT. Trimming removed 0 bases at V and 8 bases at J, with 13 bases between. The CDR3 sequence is CASSEAMGAGGYTF. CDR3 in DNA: TGTGCCAGCAGTGAAGCTATGGGGGCAGGGGGCTACACCTTC.

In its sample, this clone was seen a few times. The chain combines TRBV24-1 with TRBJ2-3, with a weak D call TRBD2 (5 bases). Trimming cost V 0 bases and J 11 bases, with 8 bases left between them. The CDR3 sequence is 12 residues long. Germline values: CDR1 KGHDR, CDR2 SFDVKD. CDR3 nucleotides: TGTGCCACCAGTGATTTGTCCCGGGGGCAGTATTTT. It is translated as CATSDLSRGQYF.

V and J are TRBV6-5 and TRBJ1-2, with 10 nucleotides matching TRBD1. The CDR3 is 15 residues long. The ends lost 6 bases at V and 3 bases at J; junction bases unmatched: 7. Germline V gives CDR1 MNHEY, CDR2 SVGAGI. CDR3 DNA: TGTGCCAGCAGGACGACAGGGGGCGCGGACTATGGCTACACCTTC. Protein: CASRTTGGADYGYTF.

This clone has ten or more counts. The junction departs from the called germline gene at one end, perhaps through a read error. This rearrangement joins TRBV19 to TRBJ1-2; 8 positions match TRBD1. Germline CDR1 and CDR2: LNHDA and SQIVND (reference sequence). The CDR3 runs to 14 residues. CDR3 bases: TGTGCCAGTAGTGTAGACAGGGGAATCGGCGGCTACACCTTC. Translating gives CASSVDRGIGGYTF.

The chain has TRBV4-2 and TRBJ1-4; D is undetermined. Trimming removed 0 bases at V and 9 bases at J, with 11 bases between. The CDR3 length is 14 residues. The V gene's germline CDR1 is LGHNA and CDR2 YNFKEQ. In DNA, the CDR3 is TGTGCCAGCAGCCAAGATACAACCGTAAAAAAACTGTTTTTT. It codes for CASSQDTTVKKLFF.

CDR3 residues: CASGRDRHSYEQYF. Here the CDR3 DNA reads TGTGCCAGCGGGCGGGACAGGCACTCCTACGAGCAGTACTTC. The chain has TRBV2 and TRBJ2-7; the match to TRBD1 covers 8 bases. The V gene end was trimmed by 8 bases and the J gene end by 0 bases; junction bases not matched to a gene: 6. The CDR3 is 14 residues long. In germline, CDR1 is SNHLY, CDR2 FYNNEI.

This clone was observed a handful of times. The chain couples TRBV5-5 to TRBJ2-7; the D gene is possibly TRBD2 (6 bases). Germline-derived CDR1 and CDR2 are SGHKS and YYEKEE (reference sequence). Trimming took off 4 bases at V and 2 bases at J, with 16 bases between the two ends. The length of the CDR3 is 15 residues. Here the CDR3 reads CASSPVGGNAYEQYF. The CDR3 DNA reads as TGTGCCAGCAGCCCGGTTGGCGGGAACGCCTACGAGCAGTACTTC. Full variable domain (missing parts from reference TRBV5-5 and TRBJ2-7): DAGVTQSPTHLIKTRGQQVTLRCSPISGHKSVSWYQQVLGQGPQFIFQYYEKEERGRGNFPDRFSARQFPNYSSELNVNALLLGDSALYLCASSPVGGNAYEQYFGPGTRLTVT.

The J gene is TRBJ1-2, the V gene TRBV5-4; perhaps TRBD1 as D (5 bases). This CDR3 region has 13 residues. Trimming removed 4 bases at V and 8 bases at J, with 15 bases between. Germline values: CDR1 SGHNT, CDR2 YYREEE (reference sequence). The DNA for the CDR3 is TGTGCCAGCAGCCTCACAGGTTTAGAGGGCTACACCTTC. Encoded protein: CASSLTGLEGYTF.

Here the CDR3 reads CSVRTSPYEQYF. For the CDR3, the DNA is TGCAGCGTTAGGACTAGCCCCTACGAGCAGTACTTC. This chain joins TRBV29-1 and TRBJ2-7; TRBD2 agrees at 8 bases. CDR1 and CDR2 from the germline V gene are SQVTM and ANQGSEA. V lost 5 bases, J lost 2 bases, and 2 bases stayed unmatched. CDR3 length: 12 amino acids.

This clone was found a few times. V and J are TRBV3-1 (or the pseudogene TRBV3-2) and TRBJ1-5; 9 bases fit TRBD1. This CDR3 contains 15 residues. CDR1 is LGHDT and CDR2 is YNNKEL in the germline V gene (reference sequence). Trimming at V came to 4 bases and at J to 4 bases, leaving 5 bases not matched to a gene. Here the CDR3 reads CASSPGQGKNQPQHF. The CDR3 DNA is TGTGCCAGCAGCCCAGGACAGGGGAAGAATCAGCCCCAGCATTTT.

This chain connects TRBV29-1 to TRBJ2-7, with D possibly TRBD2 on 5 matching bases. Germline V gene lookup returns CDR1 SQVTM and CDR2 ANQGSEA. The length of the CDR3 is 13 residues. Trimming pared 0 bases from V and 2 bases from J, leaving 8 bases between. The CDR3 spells CSVEDRGAYEQYF. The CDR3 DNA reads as TGCAGCGTTGAAGATCGGGGAGCCTACGAGCAGTACTTC.

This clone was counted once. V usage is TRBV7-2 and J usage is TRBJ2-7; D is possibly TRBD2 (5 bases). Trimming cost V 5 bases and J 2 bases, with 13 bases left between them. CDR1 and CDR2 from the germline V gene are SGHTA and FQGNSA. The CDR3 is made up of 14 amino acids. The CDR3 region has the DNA TGTGCCAGCAGCATAAGTCGGGGTACCTACGAGCAGTACTTC. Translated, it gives CASSISRGTYEQYF.